The 3 T cell receptor beta chains in this list originate from one sample, sequenced in a study of T cell responses to AZD1222 COVID-19 vaccine. Method: immunoSEQ multiplex PCR; TCRdb's copy keeps in-frame clones and lacks some. The sample holds 120,000 or so clones, approximately 88% seen once. This material consisted of peripheral blood, taken on day 0 of AZD1222 vaccination. The receptors stem from an adult in good health.

The V and J genes are TRBV10-1 and TRBJ2-2; 7 bases line up with TRBD2. Germline lookup yields CDR1 WNHNN and CDR2 SYGVQD (reference sequence). This CDR3 comprises 16 residues. The V gene end was trimmed by 2 bases and the J gene end by 6 bases; junction bases not matched to a gene: 9. The CDR3 loop reads CASSESSGFSAGELFF. Written as DNA, the CDR3 is TGCGCCAGCAGTGAGAGTAGCGGGTTTTCGGCCGGGGAGCTGTTTTTT.

This chain connects TRBV19 to TRBJ1-5, with 8 bases matching TRBD1. Germline loops: CDR1 LNHDA, CDR2 SQIVND (reference sequence). J gave up 5 bases and V 5 bases, and 8 bases lay outside the gene matches. The CDR3 length is 15 residues. CDR3 protein: CASSPSGTGYQPQHF. For the CDR3, the DNA is TGTGCCAGTAGTCCTTCCGGGACAGGTTATCAGCCCCAGCATTTT.

The chain combines TRBV30 with TRBJ1-6, with no clear D. This CDR3 is 14 amino acids long. Trimming cost V 5 bases and J 8 bases, with 16 bases left between them. Germline V gene data show CDR1 as GTSNPN and CDR2 as SVGIG (reference sequence). The CDR3 here is CAWDQSSRDSPLHF. CDR3 sequence (DNA): TGTGCCTGGGATCAGTCCTCCCGGGATTCACCCCTCCACTTT.